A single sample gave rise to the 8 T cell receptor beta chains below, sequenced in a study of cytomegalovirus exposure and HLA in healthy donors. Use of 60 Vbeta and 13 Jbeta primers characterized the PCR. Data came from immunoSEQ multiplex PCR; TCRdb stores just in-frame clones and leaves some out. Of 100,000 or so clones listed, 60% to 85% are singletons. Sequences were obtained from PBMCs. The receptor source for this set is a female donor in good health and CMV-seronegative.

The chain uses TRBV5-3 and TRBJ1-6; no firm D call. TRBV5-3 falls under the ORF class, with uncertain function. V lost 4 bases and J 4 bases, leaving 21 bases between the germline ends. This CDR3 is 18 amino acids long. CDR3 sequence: CARSPGESGRDYNSPLHF. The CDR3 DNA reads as TGTGCCAGAAGCCCGGGTGAGAGTGGACGGGATTATAATTCACCCCTCCACTTT.

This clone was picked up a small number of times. CDR3 sequence: CASSLSGQAGNTIYF. The CDR3 region has the DNA TGTGCCAGCAGTTTAAGTGGACAGGCCGGAAACACCATATATTTT. This rearrangement joins TRBV6-5 to TRBJ1-3; TRBD1 agrees at 7 bases. This CDR3 contains 15 residues. The J segment lost 4 bases and the V segment lost 4 bases, leaving 7 bases of the junction unmatched. Germline CDR1 reads MNHEY; CDR2 reads SVGAGI.

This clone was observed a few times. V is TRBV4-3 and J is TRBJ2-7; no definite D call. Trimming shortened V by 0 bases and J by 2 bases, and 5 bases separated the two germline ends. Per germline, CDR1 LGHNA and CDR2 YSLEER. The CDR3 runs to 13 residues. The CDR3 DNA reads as TGCGCCAGCAGCCAAGATGAGACCTACGAGCAGTACTTC. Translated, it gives CASSQDETYEQYF.

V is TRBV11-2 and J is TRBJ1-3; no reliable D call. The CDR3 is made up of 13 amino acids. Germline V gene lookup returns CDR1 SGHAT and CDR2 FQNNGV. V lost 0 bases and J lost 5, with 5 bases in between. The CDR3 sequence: CASSLDTRNTIYF. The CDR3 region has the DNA TGTGCCAGCAGCTTAGATACTCGAAACACCATATATTTT.

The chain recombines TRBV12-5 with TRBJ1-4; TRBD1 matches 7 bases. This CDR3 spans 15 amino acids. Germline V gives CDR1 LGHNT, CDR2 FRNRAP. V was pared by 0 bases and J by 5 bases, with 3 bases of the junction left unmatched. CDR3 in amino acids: CASGLVIQGNEKLFF. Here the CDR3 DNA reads TGTGCTAGTGGTTTGGTAATACAGGGGAATGAAAAACTGTTTTTT.

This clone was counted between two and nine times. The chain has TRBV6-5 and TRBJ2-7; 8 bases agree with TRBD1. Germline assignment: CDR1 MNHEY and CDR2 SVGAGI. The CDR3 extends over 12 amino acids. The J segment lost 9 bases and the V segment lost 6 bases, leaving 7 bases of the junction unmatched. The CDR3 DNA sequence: TGTGCCAGCAGCGACCAGGGGGCAGGGCAGTACTTC. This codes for CASSDQGAGQYF.

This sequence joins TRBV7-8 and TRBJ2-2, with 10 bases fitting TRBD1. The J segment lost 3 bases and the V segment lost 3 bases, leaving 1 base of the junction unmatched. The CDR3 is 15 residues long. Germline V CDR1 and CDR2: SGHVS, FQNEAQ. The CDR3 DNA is TGTGCCAGCAGCTTTGGACAGGGGGACACCGGGGAGCTGTTTTTT. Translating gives CASSFGQGDTGELFF.

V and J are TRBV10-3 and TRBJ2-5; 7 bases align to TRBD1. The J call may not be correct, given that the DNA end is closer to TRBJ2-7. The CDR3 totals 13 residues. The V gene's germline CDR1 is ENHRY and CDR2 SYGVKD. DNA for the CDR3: TGTGCCATCAGTCAAGGGGGCCCCGACGAGCAGTACTTC. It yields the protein CAISQGGPDEQYF.